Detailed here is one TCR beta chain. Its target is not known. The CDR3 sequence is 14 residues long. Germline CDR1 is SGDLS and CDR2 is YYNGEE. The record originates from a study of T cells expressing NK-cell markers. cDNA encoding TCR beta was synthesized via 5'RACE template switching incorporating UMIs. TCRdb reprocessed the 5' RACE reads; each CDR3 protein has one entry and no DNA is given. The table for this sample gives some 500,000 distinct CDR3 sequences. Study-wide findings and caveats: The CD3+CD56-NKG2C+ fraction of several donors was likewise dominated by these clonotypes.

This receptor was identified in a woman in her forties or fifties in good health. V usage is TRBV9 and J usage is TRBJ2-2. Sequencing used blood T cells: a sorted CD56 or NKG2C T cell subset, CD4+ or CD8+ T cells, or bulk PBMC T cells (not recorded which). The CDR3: CASSVEESTGELFF. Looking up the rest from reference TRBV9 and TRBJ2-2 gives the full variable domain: DSGVTQTPKHLITATGQRVTLRCSPRSGDLSVYWYQQSLDQGLQFLIQYYNGEERAKGNILERFSAQQFPDLHSELNLSSLELGDSALYFCASSVEESTGELFFGEGSRLTVL.